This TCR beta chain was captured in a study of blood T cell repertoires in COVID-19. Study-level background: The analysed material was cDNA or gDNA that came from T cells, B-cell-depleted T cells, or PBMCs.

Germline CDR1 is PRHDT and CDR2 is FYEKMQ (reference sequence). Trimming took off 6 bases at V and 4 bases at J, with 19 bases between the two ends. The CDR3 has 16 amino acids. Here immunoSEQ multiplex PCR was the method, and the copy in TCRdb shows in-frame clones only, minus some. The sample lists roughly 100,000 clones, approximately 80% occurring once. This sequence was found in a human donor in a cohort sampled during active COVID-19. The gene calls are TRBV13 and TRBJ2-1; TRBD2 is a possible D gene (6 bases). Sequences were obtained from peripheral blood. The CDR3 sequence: CASRQPGGLTYNEQFF. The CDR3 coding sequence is TGTGCCAGCAGGCAGCCCGGGGGACTTACTTACAATGAGCAGTTCTTC.